This TCR beta chain originates from a study of T cell changes during pregnancy in multiple sclerosis. The data were produced by immunoSEQ multiplex PCR, yet TCRdb's version contains in-frame clones alone and is incomplete. The data show over 80,000 clones, 90% seen once. This CDR3 region has 15 residues. This specimen was peripheral blood, taken in the second trimester of pregnancy. This rearrangement joins TRBV21-1 to TRBJ2-2; TRBD1 was called by the table and not checked on the DNA. TRBV21-1 is marked as a pseudogene. The TCR was taken from a female donor in good health, enrolled as a control in a pregnancy study. CDR3 sequence reads: CASSKGQLNTGELFF. The CDR3, as DNA: TGTGCCAGCAGCAAAGGACAGTTGAACACCGGGGAGCTGTTTTTT.